This T cell receptor beta chain was retrieved from a study of STAT5B mutations in CD4+ large granular lymphocyte leukemia. From germline, CDR1 is SGHDN and CDR2 FVKESK. This CDR3 contains 13 residues. V was cut by 4 bases and J by 2 bases, with 8 bases left in between. The data were produced by immunoSEQ multiplex PCR, yet TCRdb's version contains in-frame clones alone and is incomplete. The data hold tens of thousands of clones, with about three quarters observed a single time. Material for sequencing was CD4+ T cells from blood buffy coats. V gene TRBV14 combines with J gene TRBJ1-1, with a weak D call TRBD1 (5 bases). This TCR derives from a human donor in good health. The CDR3 DNA sequence: TGTGCCAGCAGCCTGACAGATAACACTGAAGCTTTCTTT. Translated, it gives CASSLTDNTEAFF.